This T cell receptor beta chain is from a study of metastatic and nonmetastatic thyroid tumors. No treatment of any kind had been given to any patient before thyroid surgery. Germline V gene lookup returns CDR1 DFQATT and CDR2 SNEGSKA (reference sequence). The CDR3 runs 16 residues. The V gene end was trimmed by 3 bases and the J gene end by 3 bases; junction bases not matched to a gene: 9. TCRdb ran MiXCR on the PCR reads. The sample shows 39,000 or so clones, less than 50% of them seen only once. The sequence came from a male donor with papillary thyroid cancer or a benign thyroid nodule (not recorded which). Some clones in this sample may be carry-over from other donors' samples. Material: tumor tissue. This chain uses TRBV20-1 with TRBJ2-1; 9 positions match TRBD2. CDR3 in amino acids: CSARYSGSPNYNEQFF. The CDR3 nucleotides are TGCAGTGCTAGGTATAGCGGGAGCCCAAACTACAATGAGCAGTTCTTC.